Listed below are T cell receptor beta chains from one sample, sequenced in a study of blood T cells in healthy people across ages. TCRdb recomputed calls from the 5' RACE reads with MiXCR, one row per CDR3 protein. The sample lists about 670,000 distinct CDR3 sequences, around 52% occurring once. Sequenced input: blood. The receptor source for this set is a woman of 80 years or more in good health. Each CDR3 is given with its conserved first and last residue. D genes are given only for firm matches. Clone size is shown for a subset of rows, as once, few, many or a class of expanded clone.

>TRBJ1-1|TRBD1|many|TRBV6-6
CASSTTGAGNTEAFF
TGTGCCAGCAGCACTACAGGGGCGGGGAACACTGAAGCTTTCTTT
>TRBJ1-4|TRBD1|-|TRBV29-1
CSISRDRGDEKLFF
TGCAGCATCAGCCGGGACAGGGGTGATGAAAAACTGTTTTTT
>TRBJ2-3|-|-|TRBV29-1
CSALMLARSDTQYF
TGCAGCGCCCTTATGTTGGCTCGGTCAGATACGCAGTATTTT
>TRBJ2-3|-|-|TRBV6-1
CASSDRADRGDTQYF
TGTGCCAGCAGTGATCGCGCGGACCGAGGGGATACGCAGTATTTT
>TRBJ2-7|-|-|TRBV7-3
CASSLTDSSYEQYF
TGTGCCAGCAGCTTAACCGACAGCTCCTACGAGCAGTACTTC
>TRBJ2-5|TRBD2|few|TRBV5-1
CASSLGLAGFEQYF
TGCGCCAGCAGCTTGGGACTAGCGGGGTTTGAGCAGTACTTC
>TRBJ1-2|-|few|TRBV28
CASSPSGPSFLTF
TGTGCCAGCAGTCCCTCCGGTCCCTCCTTCCTCACCTTC
>TRBJ2-1|-|many|TRBV29-1
CSVGQAGPSSYNEQFF
TGCAGCGTTGGGCAGGCGGGTCCTAGCTCCTACAATGAGCAGTTCTTC
>TRBJ2-5|TRBD1|-|TRBV24-1
CATSDRDRQTQYF
TGTGCCACCAGTGACCGGGACAGGCAGACCCAGTACTTC
>TRBJ2-1|-|many|TRBV11-1
CASSLRRGLGNEQFF
TGTGCCAGCAGCTTACGGCGGGGGCTTGGGAATGAGCAGTTCTTC
>TRBJ2-5|-|few|TRBV5-1
CASSTGYQETQYF
TGCGCCAGCAGCACGGGATACCAAGAGACCCAGTACTTC
>TRBJ1-1|-|-|TRBV20-1
CSAGDGGRRNTEAFF
TGCAGTGCTGGAGATGGGGGCCGCAGGAACACTGAAGCTTTCTTT
>TRBJ1-2|-|-|TRBV5-1
CASSLASRGRTYGYTF
TGCGCCAGCAGCTTGGCTAGTCGGGGCCGAACCTATGGCTACACCTTC
>TRBJ2-1|TRBD1|-|TRBV7-2
CASSLGLGQGFSSYNEQFF
TGTGCCAGCAGCTTGGGGCTGGGACAGGGGTTCAGCTCCTACAATGAGCAGTTCTTC
>TRBJ2-1|-|many|TRBV28
CASSLRTERNEQFF
TGTGCCAGCAGTTTGAGGACAGAACGCAATGAGCAGTTCTTC
>TRBJ2-7|-|-|TRBV7-2
CASSLAPAAYEQYF
TGTGCCAGCAGCTTAGCGCCGGCAGCCTACGAGCAGTACTTC
>TRBJ2-3|-|many|TRBV7-9
CASSVPPGQRLTDTQYF
TGTGCCAGCAGCGTACCCCCTGGACAGAGACTCACAGATACGCAGTATTTT
>TRBJ2-3|TRBD2|many|TRBV10-2
CASSDGGGDTQYF
TGCGCCAGCAGTGACGGCGGGGGGGATACGCAGTATTTT
>TRBJ2-5|-|few|TRBV14
CASSRQQGETQYF
TGTGCCAGCAGCCGACAGCAAGGAGAGACCCAGTACTTC
>TRBJ1-1|-|-|TRBV13
CASSLDGGRDTEAFF
TGTGCCAGCAGCCTAGACGGGGGGAGGGACACTGAAGCTTTCTTT
>TRBJ1-4|-|few|TRBV28
CASKRADEKLFF
TGTGCCAGCAAAAGGGCAGATGAAAAACTGTTTTTT
>TRBJ1-2|-|-|TRBV25-1
CASSDSGVPPFYGYTF
TGTGCCAGCAGTGACTCTGGGGTACCTCCCTTCTATGGCTACACCTTC
>TRBJ2-5|-|once|TRBV20-1
CSARDLLEERETQYF
TGCAGTGCTAGAGATCTCCTAGAGGAAAGGGAGACCCAGTACTTC
>TRBJ2-3|-|many|TRBV7-3
CASSLTGAPTDTQYF
TGTGCCAGCAGCTTAACGGGGGCCCCCACAGATACGCAGTATTTT
>TRBJ1-1|-|many|TRBV12-3/TRBV12-4
CASSLAGANTEAFF
TGTGCCAGCAGTTTAGCAGGGGCGAACACTGAAGCTTTCTTT
>TRBJ1-2|TRBD1|-|TRBV20-1
CSAPPEQGAFGYTF
TGCAGTGCTCCTCCTGAGCAGGGGGCGTTCGGCTACACCTTC
>TRBJ1-5|TRBD1|-|TRBV6-2/TRBV6-3
CASGFGQGAKGQPQHF
TGTGCCAGCGGCTTTGGACAGGGGGCGAAGGGTCAGCCCCAGCATTTT
>TRBJ1-1|TRBD1|many|TRBV6-6
CASINRGDTEAFF
TGTGCCAGCATCAACAGGGGGGACACTGAAGCTTTCTTT
>TRBJ1-2|-|-|TRBV12-3/TRBV12-4
CASRAGTTYGYTF
TGTGCCAGCAGAGCCGGGACAACCTATGGCTACACCTTC
>TRBJ2-7|TRBD1|-|TRBV6-1
CASGYTPGQGAAEQYF
TGTGCCAGCGGATATACTCCGGGACAGGGGGCTGCCGAGCAGTACTTC
>TRBJ2-7|-|-|TRBV29-1
CSVAGQTDTYEQYF
TGCAGCGTTGCCGGACAGACCGACACCTACGAGCAGTACTTC
>TRBJ2-1|TRBD1|many|TRBV12-3/TRBV12-4
CASSFPRGQGLHEQFF
TGTGCCAGCAGTTTCCCCCGGGGACAGGGGCTTCATGAGCAGTTCTTC
>TRBJ2-4|TRBD1|-|TRBV20-1
CSALQIRTGNIQYF
TGCAGTGCTCTACAAATTCGGACAGGGAACATTCAGTACTTC
>TRBJ1-1|-|-|TRBV6-6
CTSSQVKGSEAFF
TGTACCAGCAGCCAAGTCAAAGGTTCAGAAGCTTTCTTT
>TRBJ2-7|-|many|TRBV12-3/TRBV12-4
CASSLKGLGYEQYF
TGTGCCAGCAGTTTAAAGGGTCTGGGCTACGAGCAGTACTTC
>TRBJ2-4|TRBD1|many|TRBV28
CASSLRGQIKNIQYF
TGTGCCAGCAGTTTAAGGGGACAGATCAAAAACATTCAGTACTTC
>TRBJ2-3|-|-|TRBV20-1
CSASRGFTSTDTQYF
TGCAGTGCCAGCCGGGGGTTTACTAGCACAGATACGCAGTATTTT
>TRBJ2-7|-|-|TRBV20-1
CCAHSGPYEQYF
TGCTGTGCTCACTCGGGCCCCTACGAGCAGTACTTC
>TRBJ2-2|TRBD2|-|TRBV30
CAWSRGLATNTGELFF
TGTGCCTGGAGTAGGGGACTAGCTACAAACACCGGGGAGCTGTTTTTT
>TRBJ1-2|-|many|TRBV3-1
CASSQTGSGGYTF
TGTGCCAGCAGCCAAACCGGATCGGGGGGCTACACCTTC
>TRBJ2-1|-|-|TRBV4-1
CASSQSVGRAGFNEQFF
TGCGCCAGCAGCCAGTCCGTAGGACGAGCTGGATTCAATGAGCAGTTCTTC
>TRBJ2-7|-|-|TRBV6-5
CASSRGLGEGEQYF
TGTGCCAGCAGTCGGGGGCTAGGGGAGGGCGAGCAGTACTTC
>TRBJ2-7|-|-|TRBV25-1
CAGSDPSGTTYEQYF
TGTGCCGGCAGTGACCCCTCGGGGACGACCTACGAGCAGTACTTC
>TRBJ1-2|TRBD1|-|TRBV6-1
CASGEDRFSGYTF
TGTGCCAGCGGGGAGGACAGGTTCAGTGGCTACACCTTC
>TRBJ2-1|TRBD2|-|TRBV5-1
CAGSVDASGSNEQFF
TGCGCCGGCAGCGTGGACGCTAGCGGGAGCAATGAGCAGTTCTTC
>TRBJ1-2|-|few|TRBV20-1
CSALNRGTYGYTF
TGCAGTGCCTTGAATCGGGGTACCTATGGCTACACCTTC
>TRBJ2-7|-|few|TRBV29-1
CSVDGVGSSYNEQYF
TGCAGCGTTGATGGGGTAGGGAGCTCCTACAATGAGCAGTACTTC
>TRBJ2-3|-|many|TRBV25-1
CASSTPGDRTQYF
TGTGCCAGCAGTACTCCGGGAGACCGGACGCAGTATTTT
>TRBJ1-1|TRBD1|-|TRBV29-1
CSAAGQVNTEAFF
TGCAGCGCCGCGGGACAGGTGAACACTGAAGCTTTCTTT
>TRBJ2-1|TRBD2|many|TRBV5-1
CASSPGTIITNEQFF
TGCGCCAGCAGCCCCGGGACTATAATTACCAATGAGCAGTTCTTC
>TRBJ2-1|-|-|TRBV7-2
CASRSDVNEQFF
TGTGCCAGCAGGTCCGATGTGAATGAGCAGTTCTTC
>TRBJ1-5|TRBD1|many|TRBV10-3
CAIMGTGGNQPQHF
TGTGCCATCATGGGAACAGGGGGTAATCAGCCCCAGCATTTT
>TRBJ1-4|-|few|TRBV5-6
CASSLAGGGTNEKLFF
TGTGCCAGCAGCTTGGCAGGCGGGGGAACTAATGAAAAACTGTTTTTT